Listed here are 21 T cell receptor beta chains from one sample, sequenced in a study of primary melanoma T cells and metastatic recurrence (dated by TCRdb to 2020 to 2021). The library was obtained by the immunoSEQ multiplex PCR assay. Imported from immuneACCESS, the table was reduced by TCRdb to in-frame sequences with V and J called. These copies leave out some clones; in studies compared against another copy, an unresolved V gene accounts for under half, and the cause of the remainder is not known. This sample has fewer than 700 clones in its table, and around 72% of those were observed once. The top ten constitute 9.5% to 15% of the sample. The material sequenced was melanoma tumor tissue. These receptors came from a human donor with melanoma.

The rearrangement uses TRBV7-6 and TRBJ2-5; D remains unclear. Germline loops: CDR1 SGHVS, CDR2 FNYEAQ. V lost 2 bases and J lost 1, with 8 bases in between. The CDR3 length is 14 residues. CDR3 nucleotide sequence: TGTGCCAGCAGCTTACATAGTCTCCAAGAGACCCAGTACTTC. This gives the protein CASSLHSLQETQYF.

The CDR3: CASSMSGLGRTQYF. CDR3 DNA: TGTGCCAGCAGCATGTCAGGACTAGGAAGGACCCAGTACTTC. The V gene is TRBV6-8, the J gene TRBJ2-5, with TRBD2 identical over 7 bases. Germline trimming cut 6 bases from V and 7 bases from J; bases unmatched to any gene: 11. The CDR3 loop spans 14 amino acids. Germline CDR1 is MNHGY and CDR2 is SAAAGT.

This clone came up a few times. The CDR3 sequence is CASSLAITADEAFF. The DNA of the CDR3 is TGTGCCAGCAGCTTGGCCATAACAGCTGATGAAGCTTTCTTT. The V and J genes are TRBV11-3 and TRBJ1-1; no firm D call. Trimming shortened V by 3 bases and J by 7 bases, and 15 bases separated the two germline ends. There are 14 residues in the CDR3. Germline CDR1 reads SGHNT; CDR2 reads YENEEA.

The V gene is TRBV5-1, the J gene TRBJ2-3, with no clear D. V was trimmed by 0 bases and J by 2 bases, leaving 10 bases between them. The CDR3 totals 15 residues. Looked up from germline, CDR1 is SGHRS and CDR2 is YFSETQ. Here the CDR3 reads CASSLVTETTDTQYF. CDR3 nucleotides: TGCGCCAGCAGCTTGGTTACAGAAACCACAGATACGCAGTATTTT.

The gene calls are TRBV6-8 and TRBJ2-1, with 11 bases aligning to TRBD2. V was clipped by 0 bases and J by 6 bases; unmatched bases: 1. The CDR3 is 15 amino acids. The V gene's germline CDR1 is MNHGY and CDR2 SAAAGT. The CDR3 DNA is TGTGCCAGCAGTTACTCTAGCGGGGGGGCCAATGAGCAGTTCTTC. As protein: CASSYSSGGANEQFF.

This clone was observed a handful of times. The chain links TRBV11-3 to TRBJ2-6; 7 nucleotides align to TRBD1. This CDR3 comprises 16 residues. The V gene's germline CDR1 is SGHNT and CDR2 YENEEA. The V and J ends lost 2 bases and 1 base, in that order; junction bases with no gene match: 2. This CDR3 is CASSLPGGSGANVLTF. CDR3 bases: TGTGCCAGCAGCTTACCAGGGGGATCTGGGGCCAACGTCCTGACTTTC.

This clone was found once. CDR3 DNA: TGTGCCAGTAGTATCGCCGCAGCCAAAAACATTCAGTACTTC. Protein: CASSIAAAKNIQYF. V is TRBV19 and J is TRBJ2-4; D not resolved. CDR1 is LNHDA and CDR2 is SQIVND in the germline V gene (reference sequence). The CDR3 consists of 14 residues. V was clipped by 3 bases and J by 0 bases, with 6 bases between them.

V and J are TRBV6-8 and TRBJ2-5; 15 positions match TRBD2. The CDR3 is 17 amino acids. Losses at the gene ends were 6 bases for V and 5 bases for J; bases not matched to a gene: 10. From germline, CDR1 is MNHGY and CDR2 SAAAGT. The CDR3: CASSGGLAGGPRETQYF. DNA for the CDR3: TGTGCCAGCAGCGGAGGACTAGCGGGGGGGCCCAGGGAGACCCAGTACTTC.

On this clone: At one boundary the junction diverges from the germline segment, which might be a read error. The rearrangement links TRBV6-7 to TRBJ2-7; D remains unclear. TRBV6-7 belongs to the ORF category, with a function that is uncertain. The CDR3 loop spans 15 amino acids. The CDR3 DNA reads TGTACCAGCAGTTACTCACCAGGCCCGCCTGGGGAGCAGTACTTC. This translates into CTSSYSPGPPGEQYF.

V is TRBV11-3 and J is TRBJ2-2, with D perhaps matching TRBD1 or TRBD2 (5 bases each). Trimming took off 2 bases at V and 4 bases at J, with 14 bases between the two ends. CDR3 length equals 16 residues. CDR1 and CDR2 (germline): SGHNT, YENEEA. The CDR3 sequence: CASSLSGTEITGELFF. Written as DNA, the CDR3 is TGTGCCAGCAGCTTATCCGGGACGGAGATCACCGGGGAGCTGTTTTTT.

This clone was observed a single time. The chain employs TRBV6-8 and TRBJ2-1; TRBD2 agrees at 7 bases. This CDR3 contains 17 residues. The germline V gene encodes CDR1 MNHGY and CDR2 SAAAGT. V dropped 2 bases and J dropped 3; count of bases not matched to a gene: 10. The CDR3 DNA sequence: TGTGCCAGCAGTTACGGCTTAGGGACGGGGGGCTACAATGAGCAGTTCTTC. This codes for CASSYGLGTGGYNEQFF.

This sequence joins TRBV10-2 and TRBJ2-1; D is perhaps TRBD2 (5 bases). The CDR3 has 15 amino acids. CDR1 and CDR2 from the germline V gene are WSHSY and SAAADI. V was shortened by 2 bases and J by 5 bases, with 13 bases between the two germline ends. The CDR3 region has the DNA TGCGCCAGCAGTGAGGGATCGGCCGGGAACAATGAGCAGTTCTTC. Residues: CASSEGSAGNNEQFF.

The table lists this clone with a count of one. The chain recombines TRBV6-8 with TRBJ2-1; 11 bases are a match to TRBD1. V gave up 4 bases and J gave up 5 bases; unmatched junction bases: 4. The CDR3 length is 15 residues. CDR1 and CDR2 (germline): MNHGY, SAAAGT. The CDR3 loop is CASSWGQGGHNEQFF. CDR3 in DNA: TGTGCCAGCAGTTGGGGACAGGGGGGTCACAATGAGCAGTTCTTC.

By share, this clone ranks as hyperexpanded. This chain uses TRBV28 with TRBJ1-6; D gene ambiguous. There are 18 residues in the CDR3. V was shortened by 3 bases and J by 0 bases, with 15 bases between the two germline ends. Germline-derived CDR1 and CDR2 are MDHEN and SYDVKM. CDR3 region: CASSFSWRMDSYNSPLHF. CDR3 DNA sequence: TGTGCCAGCAGTTTTAGTTGGCGGATGGACTCCTATAATTCACCCCTCCACTTT.

The chain combines TRBV6-8 with TRBJ2-7; 10 bases are a match to TRBD1. CDR1 and CDR2 from the germline V gene are MNHGY and SAAAGT. This CDR3 comprises 14 residues. The V gene end was trimmed by 6 bases and the J gene end by 4 bases; junction bases not matched to a gene: 6. The CDR3 region is CASRRQGAGYEQYF. DNA of the CDR3: TGTGCCAGCAGACGACAGGGGGCGGGTTACGAGCAGTACTTC.

By share, this clone ranks as large. The genes are TRBV11-3 and TRBJ2-3; no firm D call. Germline V gives CDR1 SGHNT, CDR2 YENEEA. There are 15 residues in the CDR3. The V and J ends lost 5 bases and 3 bases respectively, with 15 bases between them. The CDR3 DNA reads as TGTGCCAGCAGCCGTTCTTTCCGTGAAACAGATACGCAGTATTTT. Amino acid sequence: CASSRSFRETDTQYF.

This clone showed up just a few times. The genes are TRBV11-3 and TRBJ1-4; TRBD1 matches 7 bases. The length of the CDR3 is 14 residues. V was clipped by 3 bases and J by 8 bases; unmatched bases: 6. Germline V CDR1 and CDR2: SGHNT, YENEEA. The CDR3 is CASSFPGTEEKLFF. As DNA, the CDR3 is TGTGCCAGCAGCTTCCCCGGGACAGAGGAAAAACTGTTTTTT.

The chain employs TRBV19 and TRBJ2-1; D is perhaps TRBD1 or TRBD2 (5 bases each). The CDR3 runs 15 residues. CDR1 and CDR2 from the germline V gene are LNHDA and SQIVND (reference sequence). V dropped 7 bases and J dropped 5 bases, with 18 bases sitting between them. The CDR3 spells CASNQNRDGHNEQFF. DNA for the CDR3: TGTGCCAGTAACCAAAACCGGGACGGACACAATGAGCAGTTCTTC.

The chain links TRBV19 to TRBJ2-2; D is possibly TRBD2 (5 bases). Trimming removed 8 bases at V and 0 bases at J, with 16 bases between. The CDR3 is made up of 16 amino acids. CDR1 and CDR2 (germline): LNHDA, SQIVND (reference sequence). The CDR3 loop reads CASLGISNTNTGELFF. Here the CDR3 DNA reads TGTGCCAGTCTCGGGATCTCTAACACGAACACCGGGGAGCTGTTTTTT.

The chain has TRBV7-6 and TRBJ2-4; D might be TRBD2 (6 bases). CDR3 length equals 15 residues. The germline V gene encodes CDR1 SGHVS and CDR2 FNYEAQ. Trimming pared 3 bases from V and 8 bases from J, leaving 17 bases between. CDR3 residues: CASSLGGRLGDIQYF. In nucleotides, the CDR3 is TGTGCCAGCAGCTTGGGGGGTAGGCTCGGTGACATTCAGTACTTC.

Details on this clone: At one boundary the junction diverges from the germline segment, which might be a read error. The chain recombines TRBV28 with TRBJ1-2; TRBD1 might be the D (6 bases). The CDR3 is 15 residues long. Germline V gives CDR1 MDHEN, CDR2 SYDVKM. The CDR3, as DNA: TGTGCCAGCAGTTTAGAGGGGGGTGTGTGGAGGTGGGCGATCTTC. Its protein product is CASSLEGGVWRWAIF.